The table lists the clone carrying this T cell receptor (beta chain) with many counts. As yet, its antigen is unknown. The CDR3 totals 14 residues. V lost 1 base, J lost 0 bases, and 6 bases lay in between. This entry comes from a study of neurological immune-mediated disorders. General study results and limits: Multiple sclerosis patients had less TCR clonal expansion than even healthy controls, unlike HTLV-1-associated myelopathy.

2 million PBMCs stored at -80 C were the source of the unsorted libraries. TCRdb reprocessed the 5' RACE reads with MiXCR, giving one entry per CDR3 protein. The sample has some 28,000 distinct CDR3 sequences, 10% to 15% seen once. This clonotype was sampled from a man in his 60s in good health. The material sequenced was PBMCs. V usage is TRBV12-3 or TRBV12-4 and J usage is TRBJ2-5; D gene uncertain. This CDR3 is CASSLGSYQETQYF. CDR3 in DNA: TGTGCCAGCAGTTTAGGGTCCTACCAAGAGACCCAGTACTTC.